The 15 T cell receptor beta chains listed next were all sequenced from one sample in a study of OX40 agonist ivuxolimab in advanced cancers. Produced via immunoSEQ multiplex PCR; TCRdb's table is partial and in-frame only. This table holds roughly 42,000 clones, roughly 92% found once. Sequencing was performed on CD4+ or CD8+ T cells sorted from blood, taken in a trial of the OX40 agonist ivuxolimab. The source of these receptors is an adult with an advanced solid tumor such as melanoma, head and neck, liver or kidney cancer.

The chain links TRBV28 to TRBJ2-7; D is possibly TRBD1 (6 bases). The length of the CDR3 is 15 residues. The germline CDR1 and CDR2 sequences are MDHEN and SYDVKM. Trimming removed 10 bases from V and 2 bases from J, with 21 bases in between. The CDR3 DNA reads TGTGCCATCAGCCCGGACAGTAGAGAGCCCTACGAGCAGTACTTC. This translates into CAISPDSREPYEQYF.

This clone has just a few counts. This rearrangement joins TRBV2 to TRBJ2-1, with 9 nucleotides matching TRBD2. The V gene's germline CDR1 is SNHLY and CDR2 FYNNEI. The CDR3 totals 15 residues. V lost 5 bases and J lost 4; bases outside the gene matches: 6. CDR3 sequence (DNA): TGTGCCAGCAGTATATTAGCGGGGGATTACAATGAGCAGTTCTTC. This gives the protein CASSILAGDYNEQFF.

The chain couples TRBV19 to TRBJ2-3; 13 bases match TRBD2. Germline V CDR1 and CDR2: LNHDA, SQIVND (reference sequence). CDR3 length: 18 amino acids. Trimming at V came to 1 base and at J to 4 bases, leaving 8 bases not matched to a gene. The CDR3 here is CASSIGLAGGGVADTQYF. The CDR3 nucleotides read TGTGCCAGTAGTATAGGACTAGCGGGAGGAGGTGTAGCAGATACGCAGTATTTT.

This clone is a singleton in its sample. This sequence joins TRBV5-1 and TRBJ2-7, with 8 nucleotides matching TRBD1. With V trimmed by 5 bases and J by 6 bases, 13 bases remained unmatched. CDR1 is SGHRS and CDR2 is YFSETQ in the germline V gene. The CDR3 runs 15 residues. CDR3 in amino acids: CASSYLPDRVTEQYF. The CDR3 nucleotides are TGCGCCAGCAGTTACCTCCCGGACAGGGTTACCGAGCAGTACTTC.

The V gene is TRBV28, the J gene TRBJ2-3; 9 nucleotides match TRBD2. CDR1 is MDHEN, CDR2 SYDVKM, per germline. With V trimmed by 5 bases and J by 2 bases, 11 bases remained unmatched. The CDR3 sequence is 17 residues long. Here the CDR3 reads CASSPLASGENTDTQYF. As DNA, the CDR3 is TGTGCCAGCAGTCCCCTTGCTAGCGGGGAAAACACAGATACGCAGTATTTT.

The chain links TRBV5-1 to TRBJ2-7; D possibly corresponds to TRBD1 (6 bases). V was trimmed by 1 base and J by 7 bases, leaving 15 bases between them. The CDR3 is 14 amino acids. The germline V gene has CDR1 SGHRS and CDR2 YFSETQ. The DNA for the CDR3 is TGCGCCAGCAGCTTGATGGTTCAGGGGCGGGAGCAGTACTTC. It translates to CASSLMVQGREQYF.

This clone came up once. The gene calls are TRBV27 and TRBJ2-3; 9 bases line up with TRBD2. The CDR3 totals 15 residues. J gave up 1 base and V 8 bases, and 7 bases lay outside the gene matches. The germline CDR1 and CDR2 sequences are MNHEY and SMNVEV (reference sequence). CDR3 sequence: CASQGRLAGTDTQYF. The CDR3, as DNA: TGTGCCAGCCAGGGGAGACTAGCGGGCACAGATACGCAGTATTTT.

This chain joins TRBV15 and TRBJ1-5, with D possibly being TRBD1 (5 bases). The V end lost 1 base, the J end lost 2 bases, and 12 bases lay between the germline ends. This CDR3 contains 16 residues. Germline V CDR1 and CDR2: LNHNV, YYDKDF (reference sequence). The chain's CDR3 is CATSRASGLGNQPQHF. Written as DNA, the CDR3 is TGTGCCACCAGCAGAGCGTCAGGGTTGGGCAATCAGCCCCAGCATTTT.

The V gene is TRBV2, the J gene TRBJ2-5; D gene unclear. This CDR3 has 18 residues. CDR1 is SNHLY, CDR2 FYNNEI, per germline. Trimming stripped 5 bases from V and 0 bases from J, with 22 bases between. CDR3 coding DNA: TGTGCCAGCAGTCTCGACTGGGCGCCGAGGATTGACCAAGAGACCCAGTACTTC. Translation: CASSLDWAPRIDQETQYF.

The chain carries TRBV10-2 and TRBJ2-7; the match to TRBD2 covers 8 bases. The CDR3 has 14 amino acids. The ends lost 4 bases at V and 4 bases at J; junction bases unmatched: 6. Germline V gene lookup returns CDR1 WSHSY and CDR2 SAAADI. CDR3 sequence (DNA): TGCGCCAGCAGTGGGGTAGCGGGGCCTTACGAGCAGTACTTC. Its protein product is CASSGVAGPYEQYF.

The rearrangement joins TRBV6-4 to TRBJ1-1, with TRBD1 matching over 8 bases. The V gene end was trimmed by 3 bases and the J gene end by 2 bases; junction bases not matched to a gene: 5. Germline CDR1 is MRHNA and CDR2 is SNTAGT. The CDR3 is 15 residues long. DNA for the CDR3: TGTGCCAGCAGTGAGACAGGGGACCCAAACACTGAAGCTTTCTTT. This encodes CASSETGDPNTEAFF.

The chain uses TRBV28 and TRBJ2-7; TRBD2 is a possible D gene (5 bases). From germline, CDR1 is MDHEN and CDR2 SYDVKM. The CDR3 is 14 amino acids. The ends were cut back, 1 base at V and 3 bases at J, with 10 bases in the middle. The CDR3, as DNA: TGTGCCAGCAGTTTATTCCCTAGCAGCTACGAGCAGTACTTC. It encodes CASSLFPSSYEQYF. The variable domain in full, completed from reference TRBV28 and TRBJ2-7, reads DVKVTQSSRYLVKRTGEKVFLECVQDMDHENMFWYRQDPGLGLRLIYFSYDVKMKEKGDIPEGYSVSREKKERFSLILESASTNQTSMYLCASSLFPSSYEQYFGPGTRLTVT.

The rearrangement uses TRBV5-1 and TRBJ2-7, with D perhaps given as TRBD1 or TRBD2 (5 bases each). The CDR3 contains 14 residues. Per the germline V gene, CDR1 is SGHRS and CDR2 is YFSETQ. V lost 4 bases, J lost 6 bases, and 17 bases lay in between. CDR3 in DNA: TGCGCCAGCAGCCCGGTGTTGGACGGGGCCGAGCAGTACTTC. This codes for CASSPVLDGAEQYF.

The V call is TRBV4-1, the J call TRBJ2-7, with D perhaps TRBD2 (6 bases). Germline V gene data show CDR1 as MGHRA and CDR2 as YSYEKL. The length of the CDR3 is 15 residues. The germline V and J ends were trimmed by 0 bases and 5 bases, with 14 bases remaining between them. CDR3 nucleotide sequence: TGCGCCAGCAGCCAAGATTCGTGGGAGCGGGACGAGCAGTACTTC. This translates into CASSQDSWERDEQYF.

The CDR3 DNA is TGTGCCATCAGTAATGGACTAGCGGGAGATTACGAGCAGTACTTC. It specifies CAISNGLAGDYEQYF. The chain joins TRBV10-3 to TRBJ2-7; 13 nucleotides line up with TRBD2. V lost 5 bases, J lost 4 bases, and 5 bases stayed unmatched. Germline V lookup: CDR1 ENHRY, CDR2 SYGVKD. The CDR3 totals 15 residues.